This T cell receptor beta chain appears in the sequencing data of a study of T cells after yellow fever vaccination. Overall study: For low cell numbers, libraries were made with SMART-Seq v4 Ultra Low Input.

General observations from the study: Overlap between CD4 and CD8 compartments was detected for a small share of clonotypes.

Production of TCR cDNA was by 5'RACE template switching, which also added a universal primer site and UMIs. Each CDR3 protein is one row after TCRdb ran MiXCR on the 5' RACE reads. Among about 220,000 distinct CDR3 sequences listed, 3.2% were seen once. There are many counts of this clonotype. Its antigen is currently unknown. CDR3 length equals 15 residues. The germline V gene has CDR1 MNHEY and CDR2 SVGEGT. Trimming left V 2 bases short and J 1 base short, with 9 bases between. The input for sequencing was CD4+ T cells sorted from PBMCs, taken 10 days after the yellow fever booster vaccination. The chain uses TRBV6-2 or TRBV6-3 and TRBJ1-5; D gene uncertain. The sequence derives from a man between 18 and 29 years old who received the YFV17D yellow fever vaccine. The DNA of the CDR3 is TGTGCCAGCAGTTACAGGTCTTCAAGCAATCAGCCCCAGCATTTT. Its protein product is CASSYRSSSNQPQHF.